This record concerns one TCR beta chain sequence. The antigen is unknown. Trimming cost V 7 bases and J 6 bases; bases outside gene matches: 8. This CDR3 spans 13 amino acids. Germline assignment: CDR1 SGHDN and CDR2 FVKESK. These data belong to a study of Graves' ophthalmopathy and Graves' hyperthyroidism. Across the whole study: Peripheral blood was gathered at first diagnosis, ahead of any treatment whatsoever.

Overall study findings and caveats: With 60% to 71% sensitivity and about 72% specificity, the model predicted ophthalmopathy progression. Most expanded clonotypes in thyroid above 0.001 frequency also showed up in blood.

TCR beta CDR3 regions were amplified from RNA transcripts. In the first round, RT-PCR was carried out with HTBI primers, and a multiplex PCR formed the second round. TCRdb reprocessed the multiplex PCR reads with MiXCR, giving one entry per CDR3 protein. The table includes 650,000 to 900,000 distinct CDR3 sequences, 40% detected once. Sequenced: peripheral blood. The V call is TRBV14, the J call TRBJ2-7; 8 bases map to TRBD2. The sequence derives from an adult man with Graves' ophthalmopathy. The CDR3 DNA sequence: TGTGCCAGCACCCTAGAACGGGGGGGCGAGCAGTACTTC. This codes for CASTLERGGEQYF.